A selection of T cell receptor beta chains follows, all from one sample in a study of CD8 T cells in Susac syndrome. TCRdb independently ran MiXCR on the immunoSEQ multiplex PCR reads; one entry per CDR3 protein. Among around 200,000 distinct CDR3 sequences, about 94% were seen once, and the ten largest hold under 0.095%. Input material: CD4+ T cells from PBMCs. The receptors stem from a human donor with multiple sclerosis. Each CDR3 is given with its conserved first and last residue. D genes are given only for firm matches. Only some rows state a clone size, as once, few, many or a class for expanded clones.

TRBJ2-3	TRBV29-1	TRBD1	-	TGCAGCGGGCTCGGGACAGCAACTAGCACAGATACGCAGTATTTT	CSGLGTATSTDTQYF
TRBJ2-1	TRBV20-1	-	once	TGCAGTGCTGGCGGGACAGACTATGAGCAGTTCTTC	CSAGGTDYEQFF
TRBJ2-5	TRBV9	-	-	TGTGCCAGCAGCCCCCGATCTGGACTTCAAGAGACCCAGTACTTC	CASSPRSGLQETQYF
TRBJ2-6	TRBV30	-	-	TGTGCCTGGAGGGCAGGCTTCCTCTCTGGGGCCAACGTCCTGACTTTC	CAWRAGFLSGANVLTF
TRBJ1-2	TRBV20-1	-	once	TGCAGTGCCGGGGCCGGGGGCTATGGCTACACCTTC	CSAGAGGYGYTF
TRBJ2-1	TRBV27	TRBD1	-	TGTGCCAGCAGTTTCGGGGGACAGGGGACCTACAATGAGCAGTTCTTC	CASSFGGQGTYNEQFF
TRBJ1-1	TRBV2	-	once	TGTGCCAGCAGTGGCGTCAGGTCGGGGACTGAAGCTTTCTTT	CASSGVRSGTEAFF
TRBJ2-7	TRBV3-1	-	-	TGTGCCAGCAGCCAAGAAGAGGGCTACGAGCAGTACTTC	CASSQEEGYEQYF
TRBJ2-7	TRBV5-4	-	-	TGTGCCAGCAGCTTGGGACAGGGGAGGGACGAGCAGTACTTC	CASSLGQGRDEQYF
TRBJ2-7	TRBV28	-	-	TGTGCCGCGGCCCCCCAAACTTACGAGCAGTACTTC	CAAAPQTYEQYF
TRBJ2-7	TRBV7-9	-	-	TGTGCCAGCAGCTTAGTTCGTACCCCCTACGAGCAGTACTTC	CASSLVRTPYEQYF
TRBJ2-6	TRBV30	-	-	TGTGCCTGGAGCGGCCTAGGGGGTTCATCTTCTGGGGCCAACGTCCTGACTTTC	CAWSGLGGSSSGANVLTF
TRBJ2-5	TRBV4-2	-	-	TGTGCCAGCAGCCAAGAACCCCGGGAGCCGGAGACCCAGTACTTC	CASSQEPREPETQYF
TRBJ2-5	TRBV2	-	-	TGTGCCAGCAGTGAAGCGCTACCAGAAGAGACCCAGTACTTC	CASSEALPEETQYF
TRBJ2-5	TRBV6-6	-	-	TGTGCCAGCAGTTACGGACAGAAACAAGAGACCCAGTACTTC	CASSYGQKQETQYF
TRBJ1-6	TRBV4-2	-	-	TGTGCCAGCAGCCAAGACCTGGGCCGTCCCCTCCACTTT	CASSQDLGRPLHF
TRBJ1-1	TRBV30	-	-	TGTGCCTGGACCGAACTCAGCGCTGAAGCTTTCTTT	CAWTELSAEAFF
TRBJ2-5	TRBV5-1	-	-	TGCGCCAGCAGCTTGGTCGCCAAAGAGACCCAGTACTTC	CASSLVAKETQYF
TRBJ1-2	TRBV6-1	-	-	TGTGCCAGCAGTGAATGGAGCTATGGCTACACCTTC	CASSEWSYGYTF
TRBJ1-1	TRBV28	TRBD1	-	TGTGCCAGCAGTTTACACCACCCCGTCAGGGGGGGCACTGAAGCTTTCTTT	CASSLHHPVRGGTEAFF